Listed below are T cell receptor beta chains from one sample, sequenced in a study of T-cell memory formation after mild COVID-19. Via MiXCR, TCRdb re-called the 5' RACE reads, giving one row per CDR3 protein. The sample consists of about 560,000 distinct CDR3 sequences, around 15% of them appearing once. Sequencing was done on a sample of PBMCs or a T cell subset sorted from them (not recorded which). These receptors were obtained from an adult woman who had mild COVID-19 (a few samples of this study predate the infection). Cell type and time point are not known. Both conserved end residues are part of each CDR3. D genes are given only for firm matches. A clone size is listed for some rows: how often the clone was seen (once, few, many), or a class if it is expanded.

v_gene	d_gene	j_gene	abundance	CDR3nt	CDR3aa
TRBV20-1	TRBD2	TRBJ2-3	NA	TGCAGTGCCCGACTTCCACTAGCGTCGGATACGCAGTATTTT	CSARLPLASDTQYF
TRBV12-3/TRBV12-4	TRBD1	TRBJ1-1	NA	TGTGCCAGCAGTTTAGCACCAGGGGGGGCCTTTGAAGCTTTCTTT	CASSLAPGGAFEAFF
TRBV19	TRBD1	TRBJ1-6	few	TGTGCCAGTAGAGACAGGGACTCACCCCTCCACTTT	CASRDRDSPLHF
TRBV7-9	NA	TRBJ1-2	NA	TGTGCCAGCAGCTTAGTGAACGGGGGCTATGGCTACACCTTC	CASSLVNGGYGYTF
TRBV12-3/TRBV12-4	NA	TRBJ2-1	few	TGTGCCAGCAGTAGAGTTGACGGGACCCCCTACAATGAGCAGTTCTTC	CASSRVDGTPYNEQFF
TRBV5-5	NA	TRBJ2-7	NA	TGTGCCAGCAGCCCCCAGGACGGACCAGCCTACGAGCAGTACTTC	CASSPQDGPAYEQYF
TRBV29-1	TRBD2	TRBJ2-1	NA	TGCAGCGTTGGACCGAGACTAGCGGGGCTGAACAATGAGCAGTTCTTC	CSVGPRLAGLNNEQFF
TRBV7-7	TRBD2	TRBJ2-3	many	TGTGCCAGCAGCCCCCTAGCGGCACGGACAGATACGCAGTATTTT	CASSPLAARTDTQYF
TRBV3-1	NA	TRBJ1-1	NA	TGTGCCAGCAGCCATGGGGGCAGGGGAACTGAAGCTTTCTTT	CASSHGGRGTEAFF
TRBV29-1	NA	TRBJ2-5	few	TGCAGCGTTGAAGATCTTGAGGGCCGGGGGGCCCAAGAGACCCAGTACTTC	CSVEDLEGRGAQETQYF
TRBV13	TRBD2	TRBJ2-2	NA	TGTGCCAGCAGCTTAGAGCTGGGTGGACTAGCGGGACCCCTGCAAGACACCGGGGAGCTGTTTTTT	CASSLELGGLAGPLQDTGELFF
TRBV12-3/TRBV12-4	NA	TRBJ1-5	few	TGTGCCAGCAGTTTTAATAGCAATCAGCCCCAGCATTTT	CASSFNSNQPQHF
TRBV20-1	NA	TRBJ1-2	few	TGCAGTGCTATCTACCCCGGGACGGTTAACTATGGCTACACCTTC	CSAIYPGTVNYGYTF
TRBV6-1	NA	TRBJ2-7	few	TGTGCCAGCAGCGGGACTCGAGGCCACGAGCAGTACTTC	CASSGTRGHEQYF
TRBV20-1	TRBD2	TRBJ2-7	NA	TGCAGTGCTAGAGATCCAGCGGGGGAGGGCTACGAGCAGTACTTC	CSARDPAGEGYEQYF
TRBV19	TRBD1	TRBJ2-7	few	TGTGCCAGTATCCCTGGACAGGGGGGACCCTACGAGCAGTACTTC	CASIPGQGGPYEQYF
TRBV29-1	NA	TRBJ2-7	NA	TGCAGCGTTGAAGGATGGGGGATTCTCTCCTACGAGCAGTACTTC	CSVEGWGILSYEQYF
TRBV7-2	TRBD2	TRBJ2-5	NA	TGTGCCAGCAGCTTAAGAGCGGGAGGCTATGGAGAGACCCAGTACTTC	CASSLRAGGYGETQYF
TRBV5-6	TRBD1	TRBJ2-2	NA	TGTGCCAGCAGCACGGACAGGGGGCTCGGGGAGCTGTTTTTT	CASSTDRGLGELFF
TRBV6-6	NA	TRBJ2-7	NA	TGTGCCAGCAGCCCCCTCAGGTACGAGCAGTACTTC	CASSPLRYEQYF
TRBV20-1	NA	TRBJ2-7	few	TGCAGTGCTAGGGGTGATCCGGGTGGTGCTAGGGTAATCTACGAGCAGTACTTC	CSARGDPGGARVIYEQYF
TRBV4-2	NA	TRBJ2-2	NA	TGTGCCAGCAGCCAAGAACAGGACACCGGGGAGCTGTTTTTT	CASSQEQDTGELFF
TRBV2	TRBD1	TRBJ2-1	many	TGTGCCAGCAGTGTAACCCGACAGGGGGGGAATGAGCAGTTCTTC	CASSVTRQGGNEQFF
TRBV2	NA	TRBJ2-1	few	TGTGCCAGAGGGTTGGGCGGGACGGTGGATGAGCAGTTCTTC	CARGLGGTVDEQFF
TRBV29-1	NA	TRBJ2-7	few	TGCAGCGTTGAAGCACAGGGAGGCTACGAGCAGTACTTC	CSVEAQGGYEQYF
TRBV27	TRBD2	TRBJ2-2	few	TGTGCCAGCTACCTAGCGGGCGGGACCGGGGAGCTGTTTTTT	CASYLAGGTGELFF
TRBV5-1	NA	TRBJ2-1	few	TGCGCCAGCAGCTTGGGGGTTGGGAATGAGCAGTTCTTC	CASSLGVGNEQFF
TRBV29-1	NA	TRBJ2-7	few	TGCAGCGTCCAAGGCTTGAGCTCCTACGAGCAGTACTTC	CSVQGLSSYEQYF
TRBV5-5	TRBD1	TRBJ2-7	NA	TGTGCCAGCAGCACCCGACAGGGATTCTCCTACGAGCAGTACTTC	CASSTRQGFSYEQYF
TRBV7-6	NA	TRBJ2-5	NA	TGTGCCAGCAGCTTCTCGGCCCGTCGACAGAGTGGAGAGACCCAGTACTTC	CASSFSARRQSGETQYF
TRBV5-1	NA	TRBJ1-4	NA	TGCGCCAGCAGCTTATCGGACAGTGGGGAAAAACTGTTTTTT	CASSLSDSGEKLFF
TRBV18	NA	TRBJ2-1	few	TGTGCCAGCTCATTGACTTTTTCAAATGAGCAGTTCTTC	CASSLTFSNEQFF
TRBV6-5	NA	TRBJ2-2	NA	TGTGCCAGCAGTTACGGGGACGGGGAGCTGTTTTTT	CASSYGDGELFF
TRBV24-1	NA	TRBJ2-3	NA	TGTGCCACCAGTGATGAGGCAGATACGCAGTATTTT	CATSDEADTQYF
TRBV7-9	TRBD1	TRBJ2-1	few	TGTGCCAGCAGCCGGGACAGGGGTGTAGGTTTAAGGCAGTTCTTC	CASSRDRGVGLRQFF
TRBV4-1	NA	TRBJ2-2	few	TGCGCCAGCAGCCTTGCTTGGCGGGGGCTGAGCACCGGGGAGCTGTTTTTT	CASSLAWRGLSTGELFF
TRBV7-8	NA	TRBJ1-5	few	TGTGCCAGCAGCTTAGTCGGGATCTTGGGTAACCAGCCCCAGCATTTT	CASSLVGILGNQPQHF
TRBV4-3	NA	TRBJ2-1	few	TGCGCCAGCAGCCAAGATCGAGGTCAGGACAATGAGCAGTTCTTC	CASSQDRGQDNEQFF
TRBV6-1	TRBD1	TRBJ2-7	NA	TGTGCCAGCAGTCAACAGGGGTCGGCTTCCTACGAGCAGTACTTC	CASSQQGSASYEQYF
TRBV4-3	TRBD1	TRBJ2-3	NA	TGCGCCAGCAGATTCTCGACAGGGGACACAGATACGCAGTATTTT	CASRFSTGDTDTQYF
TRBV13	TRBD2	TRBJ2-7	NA	TGTGCCAGCAGCTTAGCGGGAGGGCCAGGCTCCGAGCAGTACTTC	CASSLAGGPGSEQYF
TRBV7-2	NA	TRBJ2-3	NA	TGTGCCAGCAGCCCCCCCGGGATGCCTAGCACAGATACGCAGTATTTT	CASSPPGMPSTDTQYF